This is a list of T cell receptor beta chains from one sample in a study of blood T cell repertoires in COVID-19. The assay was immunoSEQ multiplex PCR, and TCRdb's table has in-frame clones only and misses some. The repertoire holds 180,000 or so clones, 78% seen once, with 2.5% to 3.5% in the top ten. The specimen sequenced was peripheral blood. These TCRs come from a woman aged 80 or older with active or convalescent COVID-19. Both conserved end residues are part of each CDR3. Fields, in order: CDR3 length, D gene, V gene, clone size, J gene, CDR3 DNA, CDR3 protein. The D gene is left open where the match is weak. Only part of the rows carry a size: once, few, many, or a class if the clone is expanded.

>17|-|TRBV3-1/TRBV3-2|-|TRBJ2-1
TGTGCCAGCAGGCGAGGGGGGGCTAGCGGAACCGGGGATGAGCAGTTCTTC
CASRRGGASGTGDEQFF
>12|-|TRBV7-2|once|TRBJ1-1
TGTGCCAGCGCCCAGACATACACTGAAGCTTTCTTT
CASAQTYTEAFF
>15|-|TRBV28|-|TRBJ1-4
TGTGCCAGCAGTTTGGCGGCCCCAACTAATGAAAAACTGTTTTTT
CASSLAAPTNEKLFF
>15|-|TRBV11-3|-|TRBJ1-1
TGTGCCAGCAGCAGAGATCAGCGGCAACACACTGAAGCTTTCTTT
CASSRDQRQHTEAFF
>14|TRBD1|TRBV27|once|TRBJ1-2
TGTGCCAGCAGTTTCCTAACAGGGGCTTATGGCTACACCTTC
CASSFLTGAYGYTF
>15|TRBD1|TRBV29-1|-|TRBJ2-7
TGCAGCGTAGAGAAATCCGGGACAGGGACGTACGAGCAGTACTTC
CSVEKSGTGTYEQYF
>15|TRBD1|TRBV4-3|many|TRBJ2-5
TGCGCCAGCAGCCCAGACAGGGGGCCCGAGGAGACCCAGTACTTC
CASSPDRGPEETQYF
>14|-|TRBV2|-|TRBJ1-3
TGTGCCAGCAGAGCCGGGACATCTGGAAACACCATATATTTT
CASRAGTSGNTIYF
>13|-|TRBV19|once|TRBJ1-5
TGTGCCAGTCGGGGGTATAGCAATCAGCCCCAGCATTTT
CASRGYSNQPQHF
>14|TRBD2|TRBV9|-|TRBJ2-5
TGTGCCAGCAGCGTTGGCGGGGGTGGGGAGACCCAGTACTTC
CASSVGGGGETQYF
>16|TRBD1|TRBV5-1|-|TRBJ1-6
TGCGCCAGCAGCTTAACAGGGGAAGGGTTAGGATCACCCCTCCACTTT
CASSLTGEGLGSPLHF
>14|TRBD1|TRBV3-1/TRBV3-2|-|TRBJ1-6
TGTGCCAGCAGCGACAGGGTTTTCAATTCACCCCTCCACTTT
CASSDRVFNSPLHF
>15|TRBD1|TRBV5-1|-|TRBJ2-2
TGCGCCAGCAGCTTGGATTACAGGGGTACCGGGGAGCTGTTTTTT
CASSLDYRGTGELFF
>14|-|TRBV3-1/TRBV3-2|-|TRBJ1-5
TGTGCCAGCAGCGCAGTGGGAGCTAATCAGCCCCAGCATTTT
CASSAVGANQPQHF
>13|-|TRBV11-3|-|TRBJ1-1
TGTGCCAGCTCAATAGGGGCGAACACTGAAGCTTTCTTT
CASSIGANTEAFF
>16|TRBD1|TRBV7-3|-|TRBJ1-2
TGTGCCAGCAGCCCGATTCGGGGACAGGTGCTGGGGGGCTACACCTTC
CASSPIRGQVLGGYTF
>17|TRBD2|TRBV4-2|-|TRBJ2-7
TGTGCCAGCAGCCAAGATCCTCTTGCGGGGGGTGACTACGAGCAGTACTTC
CASSQDPLAGGDYEQYF
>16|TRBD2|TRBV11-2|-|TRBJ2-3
TGTGCCAGCAGACCTAGACTAGCGGCTAACACAGATACGCAGTATTTT
CASRPRLAANTDTQYF
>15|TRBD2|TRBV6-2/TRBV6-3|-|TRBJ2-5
TGTGCCAGCAGTGAGCTGACTAGCGGACAAGAGACCCAGTACTTC
CASSELTSGQETQYF
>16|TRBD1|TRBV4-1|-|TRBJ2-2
TGCGCCAGCAGCCTAGGGGGGACAGGGCTGAGCGGGGAGCTGTTTTTT
CASSLGGTGLSGELFF
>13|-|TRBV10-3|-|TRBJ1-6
TGTGCCATCAATCAGGGGATTGGGTCACCCCTCCACTTT
CAINQGIGSPLHF
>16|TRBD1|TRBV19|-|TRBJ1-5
TGTGCCAGTAGTACAAGCGGGACAGGGGTCCCTCAGCCCCAGCATTTT
CASSTSGTGVPQPQHF
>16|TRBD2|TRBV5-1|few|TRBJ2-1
TGCGCCAGCAGCGTTGGAAGCGGGGGGGCCTACAATGAGCAGTTCTTC
CASSVGSGGAYNEQFF
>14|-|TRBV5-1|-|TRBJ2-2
TGCGCCAGCACCCTGGGGCCTCGACCCGGGGAGCTGTTTTTT
CASTLGPRPGELFF
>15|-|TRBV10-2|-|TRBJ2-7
TGCGCCAGCAGGATTACAACAGGAAGCTCCTACGAGCAGTACTTC
CASRITTGSSYEQYF
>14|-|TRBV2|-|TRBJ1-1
TGTGCCAGCAGTGGACAGATCGCGAACACTGAAGCTTTCTTT
CASSGQIANTEAFF
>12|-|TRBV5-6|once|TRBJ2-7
TGTGCCAGCAGCGAGGCTCGGTACGAGCAGTACTTC
CASSEARYEQYF
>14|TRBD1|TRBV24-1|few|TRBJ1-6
TGTGCCACCAGTGAGCCGGGACAGGATTCACCCCTCCACTTT
CATSEPGQDSPLHF
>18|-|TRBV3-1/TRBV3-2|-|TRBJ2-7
TGTGCCAGCAGCCCCTCGGACCCGGAGGTGGATTTAACTTACGAGCAGTACTTC
CASSPSDPEVDLTYEQYF